The 28 T cell receptor beta chains reported below all come from one sample, sequenced in a study of blood T cell repertoires in COVID-19. The data were produced by immunoSEQ multiplex PCR, yet TCRdb's version contains in-frame clones alone and is incomplete. In the table there are tens of thousands of clones, around 84% of which are singletons. Sequencing was carried out using peripheral blood. These receptors were taken from a man aged 65 to 85 with active COVID-19.

The chain is built from TRBV12-3 or TRBV12-4 and TRBJ1-2; D call uncertain. The CDR3 length is 12 residues. V lost 5 bases to trimming and J lost 8 bases, with 12 bases between them. CDR3 protein: CASSVEAGGYTF. As DNA, the CDR3 is TGTGCCAGCAGTGTCGAGGCCGGGGGCTACACCTTC.

V is TRBV6-5 and J is TRBJ1-1, with 8 bases lining up with TRBD1. Germline V CDR1 and CDR2: MNHEY, SVGAGI. J was trimmed by 4 bases and V by 5 bases; bases with no gene match: 9. This CDR3 spans 15 amino acids. CDR3 nucleotide sequence: TGTGCCAGCAGTCTCCGGGACAGGCTTGGCACTGAAGCTTTCTTT. Amino acids: CASSLRDRLGTEAFF.

This rearrangement joins TRBV7-8 to TRBJ2-5, with unresolved D. Germline assignment: CDR1 SGHVS and CDR2 FQNEAQ. Trimming cost V 6 bases and J 5 bases, with 10 bases left between them. This CDR3 spans 12 amino acids. The CDR3 region is CASSFLPETQYF. The CDR3 DNA is TGTGCCAGCAGTTTCCTCCCGGAGACCCAGTACTTC.

This chain links TRBV4-1 with TRBJ2-7; 8 bases are a match to TRBD2. The CDR3 extends over 16 amino acids. Looked up from germline, CDR1 is MGHRA and CDR2 is YSYEKL. V lost 1 base, J lost 2 bases, and 7 bases stayed unmatched. CDR3 DNA sequence: TGCGCCAGCAGCCAAGCGTTCGGGGGGGCCCCCTACGAGCAGTACTTC. Translated, it gives CASSQAFGGAPYEQYF.

The gene calls are TRBV30 and TRBJ1-2; 11 positions agree with TRBD1. CDR3 length: 14 residues. From germline, CDR1 is GTSNPN and CDR2 SVGIG (reference sequence). With 3 bases clipped from V and 7 bases from J, the junction kept 7 bases outside the gene matches. The CDR3 loop reads CAWRVDRGLSGYTF. The CDR3 nucleotides read TGTGCCTGGAGGGTGGACAGGGGGCTCTCTGGCTACACCTTC. The full variable domain, rest sourced from reference TRBV30 and TRBJ1-2, is SQTIHQWPATLVQPVGSPLSLECTVEGTSNPNLYWYRQAAGRGLQLLFYSVGIGQISSEVPQNLSASRPQDRQFILSSKKLLLSDSGFYLCAWRVDRGLSGYTFGSGTRLTVV.

The chain has TRBV29-1 and TRBJ2-3; 8 bases line up with TRBD2. V lost 1 base, J lost 2 bases, and 8 bases stayed unmatched. The germline V gene has CDR1 SQVTM and CDR2 ANQGSEA. CDR3 length equals 16 residues. The CDR3 region has the DNA TGCAGCGTTGAAGGTGTGACGGGGGGGATCACAGATACGCAGTATTTT. Translating gives CSVEGVTGGITDTQYF.

This chain joins TRBV7-9 and TRBJ2-7; weak D call: TRBD2 (6 bases). From germline, CDR1 is SEHNR and CDR2 FQNEAQ (reference sequence). Trimming cost V 2 bases and J 2 bases, with 13 bases left between them. This CDR3 is 15 amino acids long. The CDR3 region is CASSLSGGVTYEQYF. CDR3 nucleotide sequence: TGTGCCAGCAGCTTATCTGGCGGGGTGACCTACGAGCAGTACTTC.

V usage is TRBV5-1 and J usage is TRBJ1-1, with 8 positions matching TRBD1. V shed 1 base, J shed 1 base, and the junction held 3 bases outside the gene matches. The CDR3 loop spans 15 amino acids. Germline values: CDR1 SGHRS, CDR2 YFSETQ. The CDR3 here is CASSLRTGQNTEAFF. As DNA, the CDR3 is TGCGCCAGCAGCTTGCGGACAGGGCAGAACACTGAAGCTTTCTTT.

This sequence joins TRBV10-3 and TRBJ1-3; TRBD1 might be the D (5 bases). Trimming cost V 11 bases and J 3 bases, with 20 bases left between them. The CDR3 covers 15 residues. The germline V gene has CDR1 ENHRY and CDR2 SYGVKD. This chain's CDR3 is CASEPDGTGGNTIYF. The CDR3 DNA sequence: TGTGCCTCAGAGCCAGACGGGACTGGTGGAAACACCATATATTTT.

V gene TRBV12-5 combines with J gene TRBJ2-5; 8 bases line up with TRBD1. Germline V gene lookup returns CDR1 LGHNT and CDR2 FRNRAP. This CDR3 contains 14 residues. Germline trimming cut 5 bases from V and 3 bases from J; bases unmatched to any gene: 5. In DNA form, the CDR3 reads TGTGCTAGTGGTGAGGACAGGGCCGAAGAGACCCAGTACTTC. Protein: CASGEDRAEETQYF.

The chain has TRBV24-1 and TRBJ2-7; 8 bases line up with TRBD1. The CDR3 spans 16 residues. The J segment lost 5 bases and the V segment lost 4 bases, leaving 12 bases of the junction unmatched. In germline, CDR1 is KGHDR, CDR2 SFDVKD. CDR3 sequence reads: CATSETRRQGFNEQYF. The CDR3 DNA is TGTGCCACCAGTGAAACCCGGCGACAGGGGTTCAACGAGCAGTACTTC.

The chain combines TRBV19 with TRBJ1-2; maybe TRBD1 (6 bases). V was clipped by 8 bases and J by 3 bases, with 19 bases between them. The CDR3 extends over 15 amino acids. Germline lookup yields CDR1 LNHDA and CDR2 SQIVND (reference sequence). CDR3 sequence (DNA): TGTGCCAGTTCGCATCGACGGACAGTCTACTATGGCTACACCTTC. It yields the protein CASSHRRTVYYGYTF.

V gene TRBV30 combines with J gene TRBJ2-1; 7 bases align to TRBD2. This CDR3 region has 13 residues. Germline CDR1 and CDR2: GTSNPN and SVGIG (reference sequence). J gave up 4 bases and V 8 bases, and 8 bases lay outside the gene matches. CDR3 amino acids: CAASGGRYNEQFF. The CDR3 DNA reads TGTGCCGCGTCGGGGGGAAGGTACAATGAGCAGTTCTTC.

As concerns this clone: A junction boundary mismatches the germline segment, possibly from a read error. V and J are TRBV19 and TRBJ2-3; possibly TRBD1 for D (6 bases). Germline V CDR1 and CDR2: LNHDA, SQIVND (reference sequence). The CDR3 is made up of 15 amino acids. CDR3: CASSKGDRSTDTQYF. As DNA, the CDR3 is TGTGCCAGCAGTAAGGGGGACCGAAGCACAGATACGCAGTATTTT.

The chain uses TRBV12-3 or TRBV12-4 and TRBJ1-2; 8 bases are a match to TRBD1. The CDR3 is 12 amino acids. V gave up 6 bases and J gave up 7 bases; unmatched junction bases: 4. Here the CDR3 reads CASSPTGAGYTF. The CDR3 nucleotides read TGTGCCAGCAGCCCGACAGGGGCTGGCTACACCTTC.

As to this clone: Relative to the germline gene, one junction end is altered; a read error may explain this. The J gene is TRBJ2-7, the V gene TRBV7-7; 7 positions match TRBD2. CDR3 length: 15 amino acids. Germline V gene data show CDR1 as SSHAT and CDR2 as FNYEAQ (reference sequence). CDR3 coding DNA: TGTGCTAGCAGCTTAGGGCGCGGGAGTTTGTACGAGCAGTACTTC. Protein: CASSLGRGSLYEQYF. The variable domain in full, with the rest retrieved from reference TRBV7-7 and TRBJ2-7, is GAGVSQSPRYKVTKRGQDVTLRCDPISSHATLYWYQQALGQGPEFLTYFNYEAQPDKSGLPSDRFSAERPEGSISTLTIQRTEQRDSAMYRCASSLGRGSLYEQYFGPGTRLTVT.

The chain links TRBV19 to TRBJ2-7, with TRBD1 matching 9 bases. The CDR3 contains 14 residues. Germline-derived CDR1 and CDR2 are LNHDA and SQIVND (reference sequence). J gave up 6 bases and V 8 bases, and 11 bases lay outside the gene matches. In DNA, the CDR3 is TGTGCCAGTCGCCAGGGACAGGGTGTGCGCGAGCAGTACTTC. This sequence encodes CASRQGQGVREQYF.

This chain uses TRBV5-1 with TRBJ2-7; possibly TRBD1 for D (6 bases). Germline V gives CDR1 SGHRS, CDR2 YFSETQ. The CDR3 contains 12 residues. The V end lost 3 bases, the J end lost 3 bases, and 7 bases lay between the germline ends. The CDR3 spells CASSSTGYEQYF. The DNA for the CDR3 is TGCGCCAGCAGCTCGACAGGCTACGAGCAGTACTTC.

This clone was observed a single time. The chain couples TRBV7-2 to TRBJ1-1; 7 bases match TRBD1. Germline values: CDR1 SGHTA, CDR2 FQGNSA. This CDR3 contains 14 residues. With 5 bases clipped from V and 5 bases from J, the junction kept 8 bases outside the gene matches. The CDR3 is CASSGRQGLTEAFF. The DNA for the CDR3 is TGTGCCAGCAGCGGTAGACAGGGTTTAACTGAAGCTTTCTTT.

This chain links TRBV2 with TRBJ2-2; 9 bases align to TRBD1. Germline V gene sequence: CDR1 SNHLY, CDR2 FYNNEI. V shed 7 bases, J shed 4 bases, and the junction held 7 bases outside the gene matches. The CDR3 consists of 15 residues. The CDR3: CASTKDRGTTGELFF. The CDR3, as DNA: TGTGCCAGCACAAAGGACAGGGGTACCACCGGGGAGCTGTTTTTT.

This clone was seen a few times. The chain is built from TRBV7-9 and TRBJ1-2; D might be TRBD1 (5 bases). The length of the CDR3 is 14 residues. With 5 bases removed from V and 0 bases from J, the gap between germline ends came to 10 bases. Germline CDR1 and CDR2: SEHNR and FQNEAQ (reference sequence). This CDR3 reads CASSPGGANYGYTF. The CDR3 region has the DNA TGTGCCAGCAGCCCCGGGGGAGCTAACTATGGCTACACCTTC.

V is TRBV20-1 and J is TRBJ1-1; unclear D gene. CDR1 and CDR2 from the germline V gene are DFQATT and SNEGSKA (reference sequence). The CDR3 runs 11 residues. V was clipped by 2 bases and J by 11 bases, with 12 bases between them. CDR3 amino acids: CSARSPAHAFF. The CDR3 nucleotides are TGCAGTGCTAGATCCCCCGCGCACGCTTTCTTT.

V and J are TRBV5-5 and TRBJ2-6; possibly TRBD1 for D (5 bases). Germline assignment: CDR1 SGHKS and CDR2 YYEKEE (reference sequence). The CDR3 has 20 amino acids. Trimming pared 3 bases from V and 1 base from J, leaving 23 bases between. The CDR3 here is CASSSVSQWGRGSGANVLTF. The CDR3 nucleotides read TGTGCCAGCAGCTCCGTTTCCCAGTGGGGTAGGGGATCTGGGGCCAACGTCCTGACTTTC. Full variable domain (outside the CDR3, taken from reference TRBV5-5 and TRBJ2-6): DAGVTQSPTHLIKTRGQQVTLRCSPISGHKSVSWYQQVLGQGPQFIFQYYEKEERGRGNFPDRFSARQFPNYSSELNVNALLLGDSALYLCASSSVSQWGRGSGANVLTFGAGSRLTVL.

V is TRBV11-3 and J is TRBJ2-7; 7 nucleotides agree with TRBD1. V was pared by 2 bases and J by 1 base, with 2 bases of the junction left unmatched. The CDR3 extends over 14 amino acids. CDR1 SGHNT and CDR2 YENEEA come from the germline V gene. The CDR3 DNA reads TGTGCCAGCAGCTTAACGGGACAGTCCTACGAGCAGTACTTC. Its translation is CASSLTGQSYEQYF.

The V gene is TRBV9, the J gene TRBJ1-2; 9 positions match TRBD1. Germline values: CDR1 SGDLS, CDR2 YYNGEE. The V segment lost 6 bases and the J segment 5 bases; nucleotides outside the gene matches: 5. The CDR3 has 13 residues. The chain's CDR3 is CASNNDRGYGYTF. CDR3 sequence (DNA): TGTGCCAGCAACAACGACAGGGGGTATGGCTACACCTTC.

V and J are TRBV30 and TRBJ2-3, with D perhaps matching TRBD1 (6 bases). The ends were cut back, 4 bases at V and 2 bases at J, with 10 bases in the middle. The germline V gene has CDR1 GTSNPN and CDR2 SVGIG (reference sequence). The CDR3 consists of 13 residues. CDR3 DNA: TGTGCCTGGAAGCCAGGGGCCACAGATACGCAGTATTTT. Translated, it gives CAWKPGATDTQYF.

The chain is built from TRBV4-2 and TRBJ2-3; 8 bases align to TRBD1. V dropped 2 bases and J dropped 6; count of bases not matched to a gene: 13. Looked up from germline, CDR1 is LGHNA and CDR2 is YNFKEQ. CDR3 length equals 17 residues. CDR3 bases: TGTGCCAGCAGCCAAAAAGGTGGAACAGGGGGTGGGGATACGCAGTATTTT. Protein: CASSQKGGTGGGDTQYF.

V usage is TRBV7-2 and J usage is TRBJ1-2; D may be TRBD1 (5 bases). Trimming took off 3 bases at V and 4 bases at J, with 12 bases between the two ends. The CDR3 extends over 14 amino acids. Germline-derived CDR1 and CDR2 are SGHTA and FQGNSA. The CDR3 DNA reads as TGTGCCAGCAGCTTCCAGGGTGTCTCCTATGGCTACACCTTC. Protein sequence: CASSFQGVSYGYTF.